The 20 T cell receptor beta chains presented below share a single source sample, sequenced in a study of response to subunit inactivated influenza vaccine. TCRdb ran MiXCR on the RT-PCR reads and lists one entry per CDR3 protein. Of roughly 180,000 distinct CDR3 sequences detected, approximately 8.7% appear once; the ten largest clones hold about 11%. Sample: non-naive T cells sorted from PBMCs, taken on the day of vaccination. The receptors stem from a man aged 45 to 65 who received an inactivated influenza vaccine.

This clonotype was counted at least ten times. The chain links TRBV27 to TRBJ2-3; D remains unclear. The CDR3 totals 11 residues. Germline loops: CDR1 MNHEY, CDR2 SMNVEV (reference sequence). V lost 11 bases and J lost 0, with 6 bases in between. This CDR3 is CASRSTDTQYF. For the CDR3, the DNA is TGTGCCTCTCGGAGCACAGATACGCAGTATTTT.

Many counts were recorded for this clonotype. V and J are TRBV18 and TRBJ1-5; D is undetermined. CDR3 length: 13 amino acids. Between the trimmed V and J ends, which lost 5 bases and 0 bases, there was a span of 5 bases. The germline gives CDR1 KGHSH, CDR2 LQKENI. CDR3 protein: CASSVFSNQPQHF. The DNA of the CDR3 is TGTGCCAGCTCAGTTTTTAGCAATCAGCCCCAGCATTTT.

This chain joins TRBV2 and TRBJ2-3; D unresolved. Germline lookup yields CDR1 SNHLY and CDR2 FYNNEI. Trimming took 5 bases from V and 0 from J, leaving 15 bases between them. The CDR3 is made up of 16 amino acids. The CDR3 coding sequence is TGTGCCAGCAGTCTAATTGGCAAGACTAGCACAGATACGCAGTATTTT. Its translation: CASSLIGKTSTDTQYF.

This clonotype was detected many times. This chain links TRBV12-3 or TRBV12-4 with TRBJ2-7, with D unresolved. Trimming removed 1 base at V and 7 bases at J, with 17 bases between. The CDR3 has 15 residues. CDR3 DNA sequence: TGTGCCAGCAGTTTAGGGAAGGGTGGCCCGGAGGAGCAGTACTTC. It translates to CASSLGKGGPEEQYF.

This clonotype was recorded a few times. The rearrangement links TRBV7-2 to TRBJ2-7; TRBD2 might be the D (6 bases). The CDR3 has 15 residues. Germline V lookup: CDR1 SGHTA, CDR2 FQGNSA. V shed 2 bases and J shed 6 bases, with 17 bases lying between them. The CDR3 protein is CASSLSGVSVGEQYF. CDR3 nucleotide sequence: TGTGCCAGCAGCTTATCGGGAGTTTCGGTGGGCGAGCAGTACTTC. Variable domain in full (rest from reference TRBV7-2 and TRBJ2-7): GAGVSQSPSNKVTEKGKDVELRCDPISGHTALYWYRQSLGQGLEFLIYFQGNSAPDKSGLPSDRFSAERTGGSVSTLTIQRTQQEDSAVYLCASSLSGVSVGEQYFGPGTRLTVT.

This clonotype was recorded a few times. CDR3 loop: CASSQKLPGQGSYEQYF. The CDR3 region has the DNA TGCGCCAGCAGCCAAAAACTCCCGGGACAGGGGAGCTACGAGCAGTACTTC. This chain links TRBV4-3 with TRBJ2-7; TRBD1 aligns across 10 bases. Germline trimming cut 2 bases from V and 3 bases from J; bases unmatched to any gene: 10. The CDR3 covers 17 residues. Germline lookup yields CDR1 LGHNA and CDR2 YSLEER.

This clonotype came up a few times. V is TRBV11-1 and J is TRBJ2-1; 14 bases line up with TRBD2. The V segment lost 5 bases and the J segment 0 bases; nucleotides outside the gene matches: 3. The germline CDR1 and CDR2 sequences are SGHAT and FQDESV (reference sequence). The length of the CDR3 is 17 residues. CDR3 coding DNA: TGTGCCAGCAGCCTAGGGACTAGCGGGAGCTCCTACAATGAGCAGTTCTTC. This encodes CASSLGTSGSSYNEQFF.

This clonotype was seen only a few times. At one end, the junction sequence differs from germline, possibly due to a read error. This rearrangement joins TRBV20-1 to TRBJ1-2; D unresolved. CDR3 length: 11 amino acids. Germline V lookup: CDR1 DFQATT, CDR2 SNEGSKA (reference sequence). The CDR3 loop reads CSARDGPQEGF. CDR3 DNA: TGCAGTGCTAGAGATGGTCCTCAGGAGGGCTTC.

This clonotype was seen at least ten times. This chain links TRBV28 with TRBJ2-7; 7 bases are shared with TRBD1. In germline, CDR1 is MDHEN, CDR2 SYDVKM. The CDR3 runs to 19 residues. Losses at the gene ends were 4 bases for V and 0 bases for J; bases not matched to a gene: 18. The CDR3 DNA reads TGTGCCAGCAGTTCCCTCCTAGGGACAGTTGATACGAGCTCCTACGAGCAGTACTTC. This codes for CASSSLLGTVDTSSYEQYF.

This clonotype came up many times. The chain combines TRBV2 with TRBJ2-5; no clear D gene. Germline V gives CDR1 SNHLY, CDR2 FYNNEI. Trimming took off 2 bases at V and 5 bases at J, with 6 bases between the two ends. This CDR3 spans 12 amino acids. CDR3 protein: CASSERPETQYF. CDR3 sequence (DNA): TGTGCCAGCAGTGAAAGGCCGGAGACCCAGTACTTC. Supplemented by reference TRBV2 and TRBJ2-5, the full variable domain reads EPEVTQTPSHQVTQMGQEVILRCVPISNHLYFYWYRQILGQKVEFLVSFYNNEISEKSEIFDDQFSVERPDGSNFTLKIRSTKLEDSAMYFCASSERPETQYFGPGTRLLVL.

The chain has TRBV11-3 and TRBJ1-1; perhaps TRBD1 as D (6 bases). The germline V and J ends were trimmed by 5 bases and 4 bases, with 11 bases remaining between them. In germline, CDR1 is SGHNT, CDR2 YENEEA. The CDR3 covers 13 residues. In DNA form, the CDR3 reads TGTGCCAGCAGCCCCTCAGGGGCCACTGAAGCTTTCTTT. It specifies CASSPSGATEAFF.

This clonotype has only a few counts. This chain joins TRBV7-2 and TRBJ2-1; TRBD1 matches at 8 bases. The CDR3 spans 14 residues. V lost 2 bases, J lost 10 bases, and 7 bases stayed unmatched. Germline values: CDR1 SGHTA, CDR2 FQGNSA. This CDR3 reads CASSLFLTGEEQFF. The CDR3 DNA is TGTGCCAGCAGCTTATTCCTGACAGGGGAGGAGCAGTTCTTC.

This clonotype was picked up many times. The chain combines TRBV10-3 with TRBJ2-7, with TRBD1 matching 7 bases. CDR3 length: 12 residues. The germline gives CDR1 ENHRY, CDR2 SYGVKD. J lost 3 bases, V lost 5 bases, and 1 base had no gene match. The CDR3 loop is CAISRDSYEQYF. The CDR3, as DNA: TGTGCCATCAGTCGGGACAGCTACGAGCAGTACTTC.

As for this clonotype: One end of the junction does not line up with germline, which may come from a read error. V is TRBV4-3 and J is TRBJ1-6; tentatively, D is TRBD1 (5 bases). The CDR3 spans 16 residues. CDR1 and CDR2 (germline): LGHNA, YSLEER. This CDR3 is CARSQSGSSYNSPLHF. CDR3 DNA sequence: TGCGCCAGAAGCCAATCAGGGAGCTCCTATAATTCACCCCTCCACTTT.

This chain joins TRBV5-5 and TRBJ1-2, with D perhaps TRBD1 (5 bases). The CDR3 runs 13 residues. CDR1 and CDR2 (germline): SGHKS, YYEKEE (reference sequence). Deletions cut 4 bases from V and 1 base from J, with 8 bases between. The CDR3 DNA reads TGTGCCAGCAGCCAAAGGGGTAACTATGGCTACACCTTC. It is translated as CASSQRGNYGYTF.

CDR3 region: CASSFALLRTPNTGELFF. The CDR3, as DNA: TGTGCCAGCAGTTTTGCTCTTCTTAGGACACCGAACACCGGGGAGCTGTTTTTT. This chain connects TRBV12-3 or TRBV12-4 to TRBJ2-2; D perhaps matches TRBD1 (5 bases). The germline V and J ends were trimmed by 3 bases and 0 bases, with 17 bases remaining between them. This CDR3 region has 18 residues.

This clonotype was seen a few times. The chain combines TRBV7-9 with TRBJ2-7; TRBD1 might be the D (6 bases). There are 13 residues in the CDR3. Trimming removed 5 bases at V and 3 bases at J, with 11 bases between. In germline, CDR1 is SEHNR, CDR2 FQNEAQ (reference sequence). DNA of the CDR3: TGTGCCAGCAGCCGGACAGAGAGCTACGAGCAGTACTTC. Amino acid sequence: CASSRTESYEQYF.

This clonotype was detected ten times or more. CDR3 bases: TGTGCCAGCAGCTTAAGATCGGCGGCTAGCCAGCCCCAGCATTTT. Translated: CASSLRSAASQPQHF. This rearrangement joins TRBV7-2 to TRBJ1-5, with unresolved D. In germline, CDR1 is SGHTA, CDR2 FQGNSA. Trimming shortened V by 2 bases and J by 7 bases, and 15 bases separated the two germline ends. The CDR3 has 15 amino acids.

The chain is built from TRBV7-3 and TRBJ2-3, with 11 bases matching TRBD2. Germline V CDR1 and CDR2: SGHTA, FQGTGA. Unmatched junction bases numbered 6, after V lost 1 base and J lost 6 bases. The length of the CDR3 is 16 residues. CDR3 DNA sequence: TGTGCCAGCAGCTTAAATAGCGGGAGGGCCTGGGATACGCAGTATTTT. Translating it yields CASSLNSGRAWDTQYF.

This clonotype appeared many times. The CDR3 region is CASSPAQGYEQYF. The CDR3 nucleotides are TGTGCCAGCTCACCCGCTCAGGGTTACGAGCAGTACTTC. V usage is TRBV18 and J usage is TRBJ2-7; tentative D call: TRBD1 (5 bases). Germline V gene data show CDR1 as KGHSH and CDR2 as LQKENI. V was cut by 3 bases and J by 4 bases, with 10 bases left in between. The CDR3 has 13 residues.